Below, one T cell receptor beta chain is given with its context. The data belong to a study of PD-L1 blockade in urothelial cancer. CDR1 and CDR2 (germline): SGHTA, FQGNSA. The junction had 5 bases not matched to a gene; V was cut back by 5 bases and J by 0 bases. This CDR3 comprises 16 residues. Time point denoted: pretreatment peripheral blood. The assay was immunoSEQ multiplex PCR, and TCRdb's table has in-frame clones only and misses some. The sample gives under 70,000 clones, more than 80% of which show up once; around 1.5% is in the top ten. V and J are TRBV7-2 and TRBJ1-3; 9 positions agree with TRBD1. The TCR comes from a man in his 70s with urothelial cancer. The sample consisted of PBMCs, taken around atezolizumab (anti-PD-L1) treatment. Here the CDR3 DNA reads TGTGCCAGCAGCCCCCGACAGGGGGGCTCTGGAAACACCATATATTTT. It specifies CASSPRQGGSGNTIYF.